This T cell receptor beta chain was found in a study of PD-1 blockade in classical Hodgkin lymphoma. Study in general: Patients had nivolumab dosed at 3 mg/kg, delivered intravenously every 2 weeks.

As concerns this clone: Its antigen is not known.

Assay used: immunoSEQ multiplex PCR; TCRdb lists only in-frame clones, some missing. The table has around 19,000 clones, 80% to 90% seen once. The patients all showed relapse after autologous stem cell transplantation, while their brentuximab vedotin exposure varied. This CDR3 is 13 amino acids long. The ends were cut back, 1 base at V and 5 bases at J, with 7 bases in the middle. The germline V gene has CDR1 SGHKS and CDR2 YYEKEE (reference sequence). Study outcomes and limitations: Newly diagnosed patients were reported to start with lower TCR diversity than healthy donors. While CD8+ TCR diversity did not rise significantly by C4D1, CD4+ TCR diversity did. Baseline diversity was lower in partial responders and progressors than complete responders.

V gene TRBV5-5 combines with J gene TRBJ1-5; D unresolved. The clonotype originates from a human donor with classical Hodgkin lymphoma. The sample here was peripheral blood mononuclear cells (PBMCs), taken before the second cycle of nivolumab. CDR3 amino acids: CASSLIWDQPQHF. CDR3 nucleotides: TGTGCCAGCAGCTTGATATGGGATCAGCCCCAGCATTTT.